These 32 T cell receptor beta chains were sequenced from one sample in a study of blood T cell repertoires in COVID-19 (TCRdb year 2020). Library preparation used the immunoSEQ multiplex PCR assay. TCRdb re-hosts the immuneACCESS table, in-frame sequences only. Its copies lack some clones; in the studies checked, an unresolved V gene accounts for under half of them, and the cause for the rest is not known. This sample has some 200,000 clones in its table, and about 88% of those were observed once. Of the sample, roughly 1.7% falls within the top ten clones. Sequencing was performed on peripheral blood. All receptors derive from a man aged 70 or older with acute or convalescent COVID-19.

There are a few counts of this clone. CDR3 in amino acids: CASSLDRLGDTQYF. The CDR3 nucleotides are TGTGCCAGCAGCTTGGACAGGTTAGGAGATACGCAGTATTTT. The chain joins TRBV5-6 to TRBJ2-3, with D possibly matching TRBD1 (5 bases). CDR3 length: 14 residues. Trimming cost V 0 bases and J 5 bases, with 10 bases left between them. Germline V gene data show CDR1 as SGHDT and CDR2 as YYEEEE.

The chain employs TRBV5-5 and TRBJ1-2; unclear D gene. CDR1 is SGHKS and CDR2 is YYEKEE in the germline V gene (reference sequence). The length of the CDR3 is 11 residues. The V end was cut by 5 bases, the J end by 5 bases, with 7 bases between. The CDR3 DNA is TGTGCCAGCAGTTCACTGTATGGCTACACCTTC. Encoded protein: CASSSLYGYTF.

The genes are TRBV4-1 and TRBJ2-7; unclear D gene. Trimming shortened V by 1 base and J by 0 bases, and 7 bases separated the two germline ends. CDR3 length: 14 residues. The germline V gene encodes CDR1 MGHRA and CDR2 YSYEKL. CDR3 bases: TGCGCCAGCAGCCAAGTCTACAGCTCCTACGAGCAGTACTTC. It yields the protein CASSQVYSSYEQYF.

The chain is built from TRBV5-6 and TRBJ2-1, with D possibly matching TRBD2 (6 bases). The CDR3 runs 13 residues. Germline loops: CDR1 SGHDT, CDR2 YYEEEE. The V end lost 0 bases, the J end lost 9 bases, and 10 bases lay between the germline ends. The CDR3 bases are TGTGCCAGCAGCTTGGGGAGGGCCTCTGAGCAGTTCTTC. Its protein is CASSLGRASEQFF.

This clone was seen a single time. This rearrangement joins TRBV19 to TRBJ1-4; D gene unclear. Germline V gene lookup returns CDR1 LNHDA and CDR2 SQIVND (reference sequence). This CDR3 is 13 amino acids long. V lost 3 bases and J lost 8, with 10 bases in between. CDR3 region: CASSMAGGEKLFF. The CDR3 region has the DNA TGTGCCAGTAGTATGGCCGGAGGAGAAAAACTGTTTTTT.

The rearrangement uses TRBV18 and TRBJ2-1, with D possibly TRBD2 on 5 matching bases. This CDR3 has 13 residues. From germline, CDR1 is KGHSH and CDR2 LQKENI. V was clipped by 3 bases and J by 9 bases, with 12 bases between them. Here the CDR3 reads CASSPQRTGEQFF. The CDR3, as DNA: TGTGCCAGCTCACCGCAGCGGACGGGTGAGCAGTTCTTC.

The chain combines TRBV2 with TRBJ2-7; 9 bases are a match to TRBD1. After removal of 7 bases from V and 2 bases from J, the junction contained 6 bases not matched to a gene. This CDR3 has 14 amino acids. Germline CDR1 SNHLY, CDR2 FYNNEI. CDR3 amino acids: CASISDRGAYEQYF. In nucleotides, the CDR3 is TGTGCCAGCATTTCCGACAGGGGGGCCTACGAGCAGTACTTC.

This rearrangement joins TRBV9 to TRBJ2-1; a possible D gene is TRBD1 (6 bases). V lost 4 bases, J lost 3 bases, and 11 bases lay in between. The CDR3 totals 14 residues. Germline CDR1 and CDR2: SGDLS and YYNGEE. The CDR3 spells CASSFHRVYNEQFF. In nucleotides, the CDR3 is TGTGCCAGCAGCTTCCACAGGGTCTACAATGAGCAGTTCTTC.

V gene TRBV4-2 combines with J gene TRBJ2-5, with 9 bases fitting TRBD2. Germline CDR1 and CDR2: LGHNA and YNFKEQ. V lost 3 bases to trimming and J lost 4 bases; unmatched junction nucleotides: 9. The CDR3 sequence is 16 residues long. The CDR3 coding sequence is TGTGCCAGCAGCCAGGCCGGGGCGGGAGGGCCAGAGACCCAGTACTTC. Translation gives CASSQAGAGGPETQYF.

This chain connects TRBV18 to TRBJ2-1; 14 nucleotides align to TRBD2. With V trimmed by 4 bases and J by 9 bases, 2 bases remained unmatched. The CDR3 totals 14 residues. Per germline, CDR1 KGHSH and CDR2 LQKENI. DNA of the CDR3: TGTGCCAGCTCACAAGGGACTAGCGGGAGTGAGCAGTTCTTC. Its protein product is CASSQGTSGSEQFF. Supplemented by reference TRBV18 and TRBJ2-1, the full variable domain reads NAGVMQNPRHLVRRRGQEARLRCSPMKGHSHVYWYRQLPEEGLKFMVYLQKENIIDESGMPKERFSAEFPKEGPSILRIQQVVRGDSAAYFCASSQGTSGSEQFFGPGTRLTVL.

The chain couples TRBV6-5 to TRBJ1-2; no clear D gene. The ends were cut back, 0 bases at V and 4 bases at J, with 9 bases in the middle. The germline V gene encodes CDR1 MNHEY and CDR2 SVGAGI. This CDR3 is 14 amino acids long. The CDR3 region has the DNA TGTGCCAGCAGTTACTCCTCCTCCCTCTATGGCTACACCTTC. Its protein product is CASSYSSSLYGYTF.

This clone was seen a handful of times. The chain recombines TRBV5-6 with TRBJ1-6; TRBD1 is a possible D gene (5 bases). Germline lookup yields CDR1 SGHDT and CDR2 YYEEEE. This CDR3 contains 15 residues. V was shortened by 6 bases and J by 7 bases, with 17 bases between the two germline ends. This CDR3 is CASTPGRTSNSPLHF. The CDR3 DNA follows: TGTGCCAGCACCCCGGGGAGGACAAGCAATTCACCCCTCCACTTT.

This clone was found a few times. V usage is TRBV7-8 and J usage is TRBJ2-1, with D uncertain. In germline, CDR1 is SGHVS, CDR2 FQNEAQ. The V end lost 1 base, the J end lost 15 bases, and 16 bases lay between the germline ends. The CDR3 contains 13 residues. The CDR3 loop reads CASSLDGGARWFF. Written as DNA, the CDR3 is TGTGCCAGCAGCTTAGACGGCGGAGCGAGGTGGTTCTTC.

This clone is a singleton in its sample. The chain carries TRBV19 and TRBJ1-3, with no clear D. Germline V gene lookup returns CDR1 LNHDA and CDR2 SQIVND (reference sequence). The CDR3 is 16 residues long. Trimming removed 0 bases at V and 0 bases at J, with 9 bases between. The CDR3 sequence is CASSIENMNSGNTIYF. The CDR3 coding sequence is TGTGCCAGTAGTATAGAGAACATGAACTCTGGAAACACCATATATTTT.

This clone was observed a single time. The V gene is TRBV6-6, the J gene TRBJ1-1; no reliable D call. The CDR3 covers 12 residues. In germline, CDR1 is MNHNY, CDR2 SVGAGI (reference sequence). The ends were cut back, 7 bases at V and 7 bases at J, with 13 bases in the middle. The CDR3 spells CASTGYQSEAFF. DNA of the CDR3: TGTGCCAGCACCGGGTATCAAAGTGAAGCTTTCTTT.

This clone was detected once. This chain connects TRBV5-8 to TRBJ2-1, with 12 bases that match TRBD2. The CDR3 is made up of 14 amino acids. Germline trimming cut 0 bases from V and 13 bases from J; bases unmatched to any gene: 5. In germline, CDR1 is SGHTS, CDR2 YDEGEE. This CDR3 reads CASSLGLAGAKQFF. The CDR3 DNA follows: TGTGCCAGCAGCTTGGGACTAGCGGGGGCCAAACAGTTCTTC.

CDR3 sequence: CASSSKQGKETQYF. CDR3 DNA: TGTGCCAGCAGTTCCAAACAGGGGAAGGAGACCCAGTACTTC. The J gene is TRBJ2-5, the V gene TRBV5-4, with 7 nucleotides matching TRBD1. CDR1 and CDR2 (germline): SGHNT, YYREEE (reference sequence). The V and J ends lost 5 bases and 5 bases, in that order; junction bases with no gene match: 9. This CDR3 spans 14 amino acids.

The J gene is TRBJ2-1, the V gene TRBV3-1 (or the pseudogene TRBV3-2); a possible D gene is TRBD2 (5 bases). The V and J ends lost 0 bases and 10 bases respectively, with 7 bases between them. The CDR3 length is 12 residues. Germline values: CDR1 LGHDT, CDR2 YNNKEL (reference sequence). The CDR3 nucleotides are TGTGCCAGCAGCCAAGATCAGCGGGAGCAGTTCTTC. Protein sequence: CASSQDQREQFF.

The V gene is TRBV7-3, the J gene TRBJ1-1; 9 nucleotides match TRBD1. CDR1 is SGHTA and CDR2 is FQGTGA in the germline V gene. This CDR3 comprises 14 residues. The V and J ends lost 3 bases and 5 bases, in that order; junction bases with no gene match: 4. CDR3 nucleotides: TGTGCCAGCAGCTTGGGGACAGGGAGTACTGAAGCTTTCTTT. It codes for CASSLGTGSTEAFF.

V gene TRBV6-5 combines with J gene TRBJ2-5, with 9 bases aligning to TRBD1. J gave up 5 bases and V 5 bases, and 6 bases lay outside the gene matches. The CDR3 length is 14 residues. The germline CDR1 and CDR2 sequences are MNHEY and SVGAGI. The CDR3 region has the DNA TGTGCCAGCAGTCCGGGACAGGGTCTCGAGACCCAGTACTTC. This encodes CASSPGQGLETQYF.

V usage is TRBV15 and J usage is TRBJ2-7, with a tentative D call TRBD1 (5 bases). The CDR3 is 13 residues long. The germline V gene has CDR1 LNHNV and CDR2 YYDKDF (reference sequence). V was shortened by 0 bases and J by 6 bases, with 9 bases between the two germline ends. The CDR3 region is CATSRDYQGEQYF. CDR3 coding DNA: TGTGCCACCAGCAGAGATTATCAGGGCGAGCAGTACTTC.

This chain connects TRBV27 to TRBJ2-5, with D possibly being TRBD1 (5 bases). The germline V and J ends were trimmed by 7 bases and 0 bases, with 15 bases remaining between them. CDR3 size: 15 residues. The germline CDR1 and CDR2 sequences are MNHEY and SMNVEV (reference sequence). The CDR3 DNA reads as TGTGCCAGCACTTCACCTAAAGGGGACCAAGAGACCCAGTACTTC. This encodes CASTSPKGDQETQYF.

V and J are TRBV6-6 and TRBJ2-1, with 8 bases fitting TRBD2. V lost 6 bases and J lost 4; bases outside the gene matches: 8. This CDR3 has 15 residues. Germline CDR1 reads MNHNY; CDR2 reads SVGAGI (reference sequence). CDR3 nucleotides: TGTGCCAGCAGCAACAGCGGGAGCGGGTACAATGAGCAGTTCTTC. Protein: CASSNSGSGYNEQFF.

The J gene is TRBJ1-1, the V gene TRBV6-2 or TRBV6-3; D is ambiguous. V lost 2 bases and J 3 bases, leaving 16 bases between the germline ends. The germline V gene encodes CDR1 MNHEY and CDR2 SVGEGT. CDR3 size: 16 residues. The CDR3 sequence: CASSYALRGVDTEAFF. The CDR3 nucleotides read TGTGCCAGCAGTTACGCCCTTCGGGGTGTGGACACTGAAGCTTTCTTT.

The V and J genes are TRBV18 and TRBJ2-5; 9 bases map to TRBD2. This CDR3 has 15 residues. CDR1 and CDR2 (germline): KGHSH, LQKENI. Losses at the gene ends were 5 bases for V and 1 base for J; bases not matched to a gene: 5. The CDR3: CASSEETSGQETQYF. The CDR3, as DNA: TGTGCCAGCTCAGAAGAGACTAGCGGCCAAGAGACCCAGTACTTC. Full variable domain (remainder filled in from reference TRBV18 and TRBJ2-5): NAGVMQNPRHLVRRRGQEARLRCSPMKGHSHVYWYRQLPEEGLKFMVYLQKENIIDESGMPKERFSAEFPKEGPSILRIQQVVRGDSAAYFCASSEETSGQETQYFGPGTRLLVL.

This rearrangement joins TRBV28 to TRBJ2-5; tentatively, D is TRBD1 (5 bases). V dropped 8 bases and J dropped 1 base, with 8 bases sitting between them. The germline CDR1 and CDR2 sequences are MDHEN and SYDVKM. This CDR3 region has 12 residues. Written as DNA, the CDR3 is TGTGCCAGCGTTAGGGGCCAAGAGACCCAGTACTTC. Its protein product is CASVRGQETQYF.

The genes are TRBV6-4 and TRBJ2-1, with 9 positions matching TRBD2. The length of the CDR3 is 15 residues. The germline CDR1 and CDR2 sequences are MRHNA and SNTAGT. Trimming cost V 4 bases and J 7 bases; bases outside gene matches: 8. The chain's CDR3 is CASSASSGVGNEQFF. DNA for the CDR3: TGTGCCAGCAGTGCCTCTAGCGGGGTCGGGAATGAGCAGTTCTTC.

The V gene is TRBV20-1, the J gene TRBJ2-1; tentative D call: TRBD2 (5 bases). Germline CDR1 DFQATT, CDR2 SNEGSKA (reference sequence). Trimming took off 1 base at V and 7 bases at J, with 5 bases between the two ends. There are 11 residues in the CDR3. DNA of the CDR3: TGCAGTGCTAGAGTAGCGAATGAGCAGTTCTTC. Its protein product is CSARVANEQFF.

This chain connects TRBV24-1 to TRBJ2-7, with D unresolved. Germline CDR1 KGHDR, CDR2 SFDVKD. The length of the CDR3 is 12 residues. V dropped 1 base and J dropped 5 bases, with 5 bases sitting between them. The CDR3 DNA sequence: TGTGCCACCAGTGATTTCCGTGACGAGCAGTACTTC. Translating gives CATSDFRDEQYF.

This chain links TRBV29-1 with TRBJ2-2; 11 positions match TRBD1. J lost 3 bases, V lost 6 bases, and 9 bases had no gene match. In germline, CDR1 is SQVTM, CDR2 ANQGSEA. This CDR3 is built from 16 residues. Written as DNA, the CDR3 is TGCAGCGTCCAGCCTCTGGACAGGGGGCACACCGGGGAGCTGTTTTTT. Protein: CSVQPLDRGHTGELFF.

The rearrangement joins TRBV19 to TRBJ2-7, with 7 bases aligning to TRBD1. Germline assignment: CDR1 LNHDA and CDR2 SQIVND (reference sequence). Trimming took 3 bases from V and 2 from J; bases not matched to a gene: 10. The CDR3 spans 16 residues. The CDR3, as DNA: TGTGCCAGTAGTATGAGGGGGCACTCCCTCCCCTACGAGCAGTACTTC. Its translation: CASSMRGHSLPYEQYF.

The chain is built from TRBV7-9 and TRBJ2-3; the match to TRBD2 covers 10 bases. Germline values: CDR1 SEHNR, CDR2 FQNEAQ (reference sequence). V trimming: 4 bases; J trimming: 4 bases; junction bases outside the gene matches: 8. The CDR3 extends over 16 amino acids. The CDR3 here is CASSSGASGSADTQYF. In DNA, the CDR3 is TGTGCCAGCAGCTCCGGGGCTAGCGGGAGTGCAGATACGCAGTATTTT.